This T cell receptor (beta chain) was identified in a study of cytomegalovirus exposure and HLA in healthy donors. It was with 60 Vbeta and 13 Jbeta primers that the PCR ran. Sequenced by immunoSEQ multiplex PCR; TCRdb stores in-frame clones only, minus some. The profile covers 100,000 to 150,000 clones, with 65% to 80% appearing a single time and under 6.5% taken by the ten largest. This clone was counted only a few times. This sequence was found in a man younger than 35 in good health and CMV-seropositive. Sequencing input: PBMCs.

CDR3: CASEEGFNEKLFF. CDR3 DNA: TGTGCCAGTGAAGAGGGTTTTAATGAAAAACTGTTTTTT. This rearrangement joins TRBV2 to TRBJ1-4; D unresolved. Germline assignment: CDR1 SNHLY and CDR2 FYNNEI. The length of the CDR3 is 13 residues. V dropped 9 bases and J dropped 4 bases, with 12 bases sitting between them.